The clone carrying this T cell receptor beta chain was found many times. The data originate from a study of breast tumors, draining lymph nodes, adjacent tissues. Samples came from axillary lymph nodes draining the breast cancer. V was trimmed by 5 bases and J by 2 bases, leaving 13 bases between them. There are 14 residues in the CDR3. Germline values: CDR1 SGHAT, CDR2 FQNNGV. TCRdb independently ran MiXCR on the multiplex PCR reads; one entry per CDR3 protein. Seen here are some 250,000 distinct CDR3 sequences, approximately 36% observed once, and the top ten hold approximately 3.5%. The chain carries TRBV11-2 and TRBJ2-7; D is unclear. This TCR was recovered from a female donor with breast cancer. Some clones in this sample may be carry-over from other donors' samples. The sample consisted of axillary lymph node tissue. This chain's CDR3 is CASSPRAATYEQYF. The CDR3 nucleotides are TGTGCCAGCAGCCCTCGGGCAGCGACCTACGAGCAGTACTTC.